Following are 3 T cell receptor beta chains from one sample sequenced in a study of blood T cell repertoires in COVID-19 (TCRdb year 2020). The library relied on the immunoSEQ multiplex PCR assay. Here the immuneACCESS table is served through TCRdb, limited to in-frame sequences with V and J called. Missing clones are a known gap in these copies; in checked studies unresolved V genes cover under half, and the rest lacks a known reason. Counted in this sample were 150,000 to 200,000 clones; more than 75% of them appeared once. The ten largest clones take up 18% of the sample. The specimen sequenced was peripheral blood. The receptors come from a person aged 70 to 79 with COVID-19, enrolled during active disease.

The rearrangement joins TRBV7-3 to TRBJ2-2, with D perhaps matching TRBD2 (5 bases). CDR3 length: 16 residues. Trimming left V 2 bases short and J 4 bases short, with 14 bases between. CDR1 and CDR2 (germline): SGHTA, FQGTGA. This CDR3 is CASSLFGGSTTGELFF. The CDR3 DNA follows: TGTGCCAGCAGCTTATTCGGAGGCTCTACCACCGGGGAGCTGTTTTTT.

This clone was seen just once. The DNA for the CDR3 is TGTGCCAGCAGCAAAGACGGGAGCCAGAACACCGGGGAGCTGTTTTTT. This codes for CASSKDGSQNTGELFF. This chain links TRBV21-1 with TRBJ2-2; TRBD2 is the table's D call and was not checked against the DNA. TRBV21-1 corresponds to a pseudogene. The CDR3 runs 16 residues.

The chain employs TRBV19 and TRBJ2-7; 8 positions match TRBD1. Germline CDR1 LNHDA, CDR2 SQIVND (reference sequence). The CDR3 is 16 residues long. V lost 3 bases and J lost 2; bases outside the gene matches: 9. CDR3 region: CASSIPGQGRPYEQYF. The CDR3 coding sequence is TGTGCCAGTAGTATCCCCGGACAGGGAAGGCCCTACGAGCAGTACTTC.